This TCR beta chain is from a study of cytomegalovirus exposure and HLA in healthy donors. Whole-study context: According to later analysis, the same platform produced the roughly 120 validation and under 700 first-cohort repertoires.

TCRdb's table, derived via immunoSEQ multiplex PCR, lists solely in-frame clones and lacks some. The sample carries roughly 330,000 clones, roughly nine tenths recorded once. As to this clone: The antigen is unknown.

Separation from the approximately 720-subject first cohort characterized the 120-subject validation cohort, to which the donors belonged. Whole-study results and caveats: Researchers counted around 180 TCR beta chains as cytomegalovirus-associated.

The CDR3 loop spans 20 amino acids. Trimming removed 7 bases from V and 0 bases from J; junction bases left unmatched: 15. CDR1 and CDR2 (germline): MNHEY, SMNVEV (reference sequence). What was sequenced was PBMCs. The origin of this receptor is a woman younger than 45 in good health and CMV-seropositive. This rearrangement joins TRBV27 to TRBJ2-4; 13 nucleotides align to TRBD2. CDR3 loop: CASTKRTSGSGSEAKNIQYF. In DNA, the CDR3 is TGTGCCAGCACCAAACGGACTAGCGGGAGTGGAAGTGAAGCCAAAAACATTCAGTACTTC.